Presented here are 12 T cell receptor beta chains from one specimen sequenced in a study of blood T cell repertoires in COVID-19. Assay used: immunoSEQ multiplex PCR; TCRdb lists only in-frame clones, some missing. The sample consists of about 300,000 clones, 65% to 85% of them appearing once. The sequencing sample was made of peripheral blood. All receptors derive from a human donor with COVID-19, enrolled during active disease. The donor label of this sample is uncertain.

This chain joins TRBV3-1 (or the pseudogene TRBV3-2) and TRBJ2-5; possible D gene TRBD2, 6 bases. CDR1 and CDR2 from the germline V gene are LGHDT and YNNKEL (reference sequence). V was cut by 2 bases and J by 2 bases, with 6 bases left in between. There are 13 residues in the CDR3. In DNA, the CDR3 is TGTGCCAGCAGCCAACTAGCGCAAGAGACCCAGTACTTC. It specifies CASSQLAQETQYF.

This chain joins TRBV3-1 (or the pseudogene TRBV3-2) and TRBJ2-3; 8 bases map to TRBD2. This CDR3 region has 15 residues. Germline V gene data show CDR1 as LGHDT and CDR2 as YNNKEL (reference sequence). V shed 1 base and J 5 bases; nucleotides not matched to a gene: 5. The CDR3 DNA is TGTGCCAGCAGCCAAGCGACGGGAGGGGAAGATACGCAGTATTTT. Amino acid sequence: CASSQATGGEDTQYF.

About this clone itself: The same CDR3 is also encoded by other DNA sequences in this sample. The rearrangement links TRBV3-1 (or the pseudogene TRBV3-2) to TRBJ1-1, with a possible D match to TRBD1 (5 bases). The CDR3 covers 13 residues. Germline V gene data show CDR1 as LGHDT and CDR2 as YNNKEL (reference sequence). V gave up 8 bases and J gave up 4 bases, with 14 bases separating them. The CDR3 region is CASSPIRGTEAFF. The CDR3 nucleotides read TGTGCCAGCTCGCCAATAAGGGGCACTGAAGCTTTCTTT.

This clone occurred once. The rearrangement links TRBV18 to TRBJ2-7, with 8 bases that match TRBD2. V lost 3 bases and J lost 1; bases outside the gene matches: 2. Germline V gene lookup returns CDR1 KGHSH and CDR2 LQKENI. The CDR3 has 14 residues. DNA for the CDR3: TGTGCCAGCTCACCTTCTAGCGGGTCCTACGAGCAGTACTTC. Residues: CASSPSSGSYEQYF.

The gene calls are TRBV7-9 and TRBJ2-3; TRBD2 agrees at 7 bases. V shed 4 bases and J 8 bases; nucleotides not matched to a gene: 3. CDR1 and CDR2 (germline): SEHNR, FQNEAQ (reference sequence). This CDR3 is 12 amino acids long. The chain's CDR3 is CASSSTSVTQYF. DNA of the CDR3: TGTGCCAGCAGCTCCACTAGCGTTACGCAGTATTTT.

This clone was seen at least ten times. CDR3 bases: TGTGCCAGCAGTAGTATAACCTGGGAGCAGTACTTC. Translating it yields CASSSITWEQYF. This chain links TRBV7-2 with TRBJ2-7; no clear D. From germline, CDR1 is SGHTA and CDR2 FQGNSA. The germline V and J ends were trimmed by 6 bases and 7 bases, with 13 bases remaining between them. This CDR3 is built from 12 residues.

Here the CDR3 reads CASSLGGEGTEAFF. CDR3 coding DNA: TGTGCCAGCAGTTTAGGGGGTGAAGGAACTGAAGCTTTCTTT. The V call is TRBV6-1, the J call TRBJ1-1; the D gene is possibly TRBD1 (6 bases). Trimming removed 5 bases at V and 5 bases at J, with 15 bases between. The CDR3 totals 14 residues. In germline, CDR1 is MNHNS, CDR2 SASEGT.

The genes are TRBV6-5 and TRBJ2-7; 9 nucleotides line up with TRBD1. V trimming: 6 bases; J trimming: 7 bases; junction bases outside the gene matches: 13. Germline CDR1 is MNHEY and CDR2 is SVGAGI. CDR3 length: 15 amino acids. The CDR3 here is CASRASRDRVGEQYF. The DNA of the CDR3 is TGTGCCAGCAGGGCAAGTAGGGACAGGGTGGGGGAGCAGTACTTC.

This clone was seen just once. The chain is built from TRBV7-2 and TRBJ2-7; 7 bases are a match to TRBD1. This CDR3 is built from 16 residues. CDR1 is SGHTA, CDR2 FQGNSA, per germline. V dropped 5 bases and J dropped 2; count of bases not matched to a gene: 12. The CDR3 loop reads CASSLPGGQGAYEQYF. Here the CDR3 DNA reads TGTGCCAGCAGCCTCCCCGGTGGGCAGGGGGCCTACGAGCAGTACTTC.

V is TRBV18 and J is TRBJ2-1; 10 nucleotides align to TRBD1. V was clipped by 3 bases and J by 15 bases; unmatched bases: 8. CDR1 is KGHSH, CDR2 LQKENI, per germline. This CDR3 has 13 amino acids. The CDR3 sequence: CASSPGQGENLFF. The CDR3 bases are TGTGCCAGCTCACCTGGACAGGGGGAGAATCTGTTCTTC. The full variable domain, rest sourced from reference TRBV18 and TRBJ2-1, is NAGVMQNPRHLVRRRGQEARLRCSPMKGHSHVYWYRQLPEEGLKFMVYLQKENIIDESGMPKERFSAEFPKEGPSILRIQQVVRGDSAAYFCASSPGQGENLFFGPGTRLTVL.

The chain links TRBV7-9 to TRBJ2-7; TRBD1 might be the D (6 bases). The CDR3 loop spans 14 amino acids. Trimming left V 0 bases short and J 2 bases short, with 8 bases between. CDR1 is SEHNR and CDR2 is FQNEAQ in the germline V gene (reference sequence). The CDR3 sequence is CASSLAQGTYEQYF. For the CDR3, the DNA is TGTGCCAGCAGCTTAGCCCAGGGGACCTACGAGCAGTACTTC.

The chain employs TRBV9 and TRBJ2-2; the match to TRBD1 covers 8 bases. Germline trimming cut 7 bases from V and 8 bases from J; bases unmatched to any gene: 13. The CDR3 runs 15 residues. The germline gives CDR1 SGDLS, CDR2 YYNGEE. Written as DNA, the CDR3 is TGTGCCAGCGAGCCCAGGGCAGGGGGCACGGGGGAGCTGTTTTTT. It codes for CASEPRAGGTGELFF.